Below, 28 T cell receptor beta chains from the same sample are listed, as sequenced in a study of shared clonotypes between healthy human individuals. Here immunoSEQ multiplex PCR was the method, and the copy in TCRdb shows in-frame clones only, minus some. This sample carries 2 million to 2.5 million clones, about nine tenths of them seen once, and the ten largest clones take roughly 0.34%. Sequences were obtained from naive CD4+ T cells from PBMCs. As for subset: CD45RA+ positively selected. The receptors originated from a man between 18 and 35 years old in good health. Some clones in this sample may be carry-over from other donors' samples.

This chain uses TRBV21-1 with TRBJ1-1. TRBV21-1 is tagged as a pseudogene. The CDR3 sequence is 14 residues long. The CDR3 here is CASSKFGMPVEIFF. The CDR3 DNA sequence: TGTGCCAGCAGCAAATTCGGGATGCCCGTGGAAATTTTCTTT.

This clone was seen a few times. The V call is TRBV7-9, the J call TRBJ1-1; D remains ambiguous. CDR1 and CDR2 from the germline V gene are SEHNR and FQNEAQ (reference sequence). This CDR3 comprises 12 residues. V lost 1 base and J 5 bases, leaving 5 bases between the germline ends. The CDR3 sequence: CASSLVRTEAFF. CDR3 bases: TGTGCCAGCAGCTTAGTCCGGACTGAAGCTTTCTTT.

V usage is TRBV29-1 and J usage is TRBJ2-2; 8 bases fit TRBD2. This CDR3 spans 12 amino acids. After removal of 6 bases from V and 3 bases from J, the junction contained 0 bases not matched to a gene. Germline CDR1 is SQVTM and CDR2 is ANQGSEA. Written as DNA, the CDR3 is TGCAGCGTGGGACTAGACACCGGGGAGCTGTTTTTT. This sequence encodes CSVGLDTGELFF.

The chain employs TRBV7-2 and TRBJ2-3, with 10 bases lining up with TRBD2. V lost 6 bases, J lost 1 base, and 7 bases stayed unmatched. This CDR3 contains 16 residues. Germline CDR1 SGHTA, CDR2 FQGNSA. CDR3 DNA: TGTGCCAGCAGACGATCTGGACTAGCGGGCACAGATACGCAGTATTTT. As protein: CASRRSGLAGTDTQYF. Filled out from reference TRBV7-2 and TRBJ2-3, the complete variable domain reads GAGVSQSPSNKVTEKGKDVELRCDPISGHTALYWYRQSLGQGLEFLIYFQGNSAPDKSGLPSDRFSAERTGGSVSTLTIQRTQQEDSAVYLCASRRSGLAGTDTQYFGPGTRLTVL.

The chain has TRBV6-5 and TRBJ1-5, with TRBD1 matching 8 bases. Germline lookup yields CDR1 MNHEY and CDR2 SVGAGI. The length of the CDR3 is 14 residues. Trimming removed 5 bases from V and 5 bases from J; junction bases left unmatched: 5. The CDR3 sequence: CASSERTGHQPQHF. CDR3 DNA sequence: TGTGCCAGCAGTGAAAGGACAGGGCATCAGCCCCAGCATTTT.

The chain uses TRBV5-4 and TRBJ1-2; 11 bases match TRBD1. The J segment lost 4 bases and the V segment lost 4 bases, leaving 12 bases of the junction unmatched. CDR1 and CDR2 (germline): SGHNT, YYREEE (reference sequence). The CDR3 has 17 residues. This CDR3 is CASSAGQGVGQGYGYTF. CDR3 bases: TGTGCCAGCAGCGCGGGACAGGGGGTTGGACAGGGCTATGGCTACACCTTC.

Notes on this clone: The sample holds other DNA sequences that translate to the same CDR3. The CDR3 bases are TGTGCCAGCAGCCCGGGGACAGGGTCCTACAATGAGCAGTTCTTC. As protein: CASSPGTGSYNEQFF. The V and J genes are TRBV4-2 and TRBJ2-1; 9 nucleotides align to TRBD1. Trimming cost V 4 bases and J 1 base; bases outside gene matches: 2. Germline V gene lookup returns CDR1 LGHNA and CDR2 YNFKEQ. This CDR3 has 15 residues.

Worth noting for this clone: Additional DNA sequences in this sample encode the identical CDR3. CDR3 DNA: TGCGCCAGCAGCTTGGTGGTAGAGACCCAGTACTTC. It is translated as CASSLVVETQYF. This chain connects TRBV5-1 to TRBJ2-5; D is unresolved. The V and J ends lost 0 bases and 4 bases respectively, with 4 bases between them. This CDR3 is built from 12 residues. CDR1 SGHRS and CDR2 YFSETQ come from the germline V gene.

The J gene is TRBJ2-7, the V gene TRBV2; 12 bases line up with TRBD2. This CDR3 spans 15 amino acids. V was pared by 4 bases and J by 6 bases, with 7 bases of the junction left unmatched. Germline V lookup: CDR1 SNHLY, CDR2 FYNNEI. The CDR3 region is CASSGPSGRGSEQYF. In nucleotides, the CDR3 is TGTGCCAGCAGTGGCCCTAGCGGGAGGGGAAGCGAGCAGTACTTC.

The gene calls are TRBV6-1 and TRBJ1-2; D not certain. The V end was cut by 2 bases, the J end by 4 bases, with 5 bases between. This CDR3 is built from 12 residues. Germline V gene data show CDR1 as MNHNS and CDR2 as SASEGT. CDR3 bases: TGTGCCAGCAGTGAATTCGGCTATGGCTACACCTTC. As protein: CASSEFGYGYTF.

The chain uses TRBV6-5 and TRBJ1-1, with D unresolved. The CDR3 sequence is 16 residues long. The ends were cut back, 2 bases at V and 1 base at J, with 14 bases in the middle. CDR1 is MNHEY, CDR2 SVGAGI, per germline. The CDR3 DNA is TGTGCCAGCAGTTACCGGAACAGCTGGGGGAACACTGAAGCTTTCTTT. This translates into CASSYRNSWGNTEAFF.

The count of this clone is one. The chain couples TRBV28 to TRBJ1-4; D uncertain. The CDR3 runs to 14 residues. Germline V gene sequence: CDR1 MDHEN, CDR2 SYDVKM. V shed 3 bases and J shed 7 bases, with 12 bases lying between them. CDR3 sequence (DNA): TGTGCCAGCAGTTTTGGGCCGCTGGGTGAAAAACTGTTTTTT. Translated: CASSFGPLGEKLFF. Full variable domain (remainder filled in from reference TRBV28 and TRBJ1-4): DVKVTQSSRYLVKRTGEKVFLECVQDMDHENMFWYRQDPGLGLRLIYFSYDVKMKEKGDIPEGYSVSREKKERFSLILESASTNQTSMYLCASSFGPLGEKLFFGSGTQLSVL.

The CDR3 here is CASGLDSFYGYTF. The CDR3 bases are TGTGCTAGTGGTTTGGACAGCTTCTATGGCTACACCTTC. J is TRBJ1-2 and V is TRBV12-5; D remains ambiguous. The V end lost 1 base, the J end lost 4 bases, and 7 bases lay between the germline ends. CDR1 and CDR2 from the germline V gene are LGHNT and FRNRAP. The CDR3 spans 13 residues. The whole variable domain, filled in from reference TRBV12-5 and TRBJ1-2, reads DARVTQTPRHKVTEMGQEVTMRCQPILGHNTVFWYRQTMMQGLELLAYFRNRAPLDDSGMPKDRFSAEMPDATLATLKIQPSEPRDSAVYFCASGLDSFYGYTFGSGTRLTVV.

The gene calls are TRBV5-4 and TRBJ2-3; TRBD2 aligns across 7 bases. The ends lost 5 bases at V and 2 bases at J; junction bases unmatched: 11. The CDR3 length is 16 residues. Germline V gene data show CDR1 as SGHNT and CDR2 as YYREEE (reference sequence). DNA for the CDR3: TGTGCCAGCAGTCGGTCACTAGCGAGTTTCACAGATACGCAGTATTTT. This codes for CASSRSLASFTDTQYF.

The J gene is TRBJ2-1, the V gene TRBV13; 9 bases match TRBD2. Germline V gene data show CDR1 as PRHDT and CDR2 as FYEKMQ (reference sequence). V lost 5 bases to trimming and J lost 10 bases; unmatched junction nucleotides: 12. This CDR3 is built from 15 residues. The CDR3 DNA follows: TGTGCCAGCAGCCAAGTTCTAGCGGGGCTTTGGGAGCAGTTCTTC. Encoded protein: CASSQVLAGLWEQFF.

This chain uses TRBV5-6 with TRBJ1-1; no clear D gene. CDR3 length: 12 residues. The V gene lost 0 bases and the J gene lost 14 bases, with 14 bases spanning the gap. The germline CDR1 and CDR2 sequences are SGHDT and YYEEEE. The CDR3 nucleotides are TGTGCCAGCAGCTTGGCCAAGGGTCGTAAGTTCTTT. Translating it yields CASSLAKGRKFF.

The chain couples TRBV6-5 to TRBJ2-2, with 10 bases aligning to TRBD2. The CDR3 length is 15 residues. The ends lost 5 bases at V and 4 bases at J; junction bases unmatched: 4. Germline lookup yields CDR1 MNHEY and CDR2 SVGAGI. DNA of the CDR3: TGTGCCAGCAGTAGCGGGAGGGCGGGCACCGGGGAGCTGTTTTTT. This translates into CASSSGRAGTGELFF.

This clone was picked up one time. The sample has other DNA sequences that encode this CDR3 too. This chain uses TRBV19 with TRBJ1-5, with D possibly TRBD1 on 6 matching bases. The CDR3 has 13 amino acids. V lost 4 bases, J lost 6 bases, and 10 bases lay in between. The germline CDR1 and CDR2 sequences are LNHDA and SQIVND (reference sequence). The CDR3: CASSKRGSQPQHF. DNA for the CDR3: TGTGCCAGTAGTAAGAGGGGGTCTCAGCCCCAGCATTTT.

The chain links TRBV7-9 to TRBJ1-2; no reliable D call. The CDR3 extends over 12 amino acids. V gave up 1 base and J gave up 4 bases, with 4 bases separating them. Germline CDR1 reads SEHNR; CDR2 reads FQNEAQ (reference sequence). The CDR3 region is CASSLGFYGYTF. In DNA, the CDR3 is TGTGCCAGCAGCTTAGGATTCTATGGCTACACCTTC. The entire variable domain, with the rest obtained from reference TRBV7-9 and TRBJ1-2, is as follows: DTGVSQNPRHKITKRGQNVTFRCDPISEHNRLYWYRQTLGQGPEFLTYFQNEAQLEKSRLLSDRFSAERPKGSFSTLEIQRTEQGDSAMYLCASSLGFYGYTFGSGTRLTVV.

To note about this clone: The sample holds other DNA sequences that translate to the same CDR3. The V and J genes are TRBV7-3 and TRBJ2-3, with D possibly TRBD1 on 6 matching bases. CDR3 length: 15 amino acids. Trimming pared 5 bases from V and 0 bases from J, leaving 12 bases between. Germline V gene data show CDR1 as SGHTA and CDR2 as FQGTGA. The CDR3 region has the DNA TGTGCCAGCAGCCCGGACAGATCTAGCACAGATACGCAGTATTTT. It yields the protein CASSPDRSSTDTQYF. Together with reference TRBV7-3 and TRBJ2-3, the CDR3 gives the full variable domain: GAGVSQTPSNKVTEKGKYVELRCDPISGHTALYWYRQSLGQGPEFLIYFQGTGAADDSGLPNDRFFAVRPEGSVSTLKIQRTERGDSAVYLCASSPDRSSTDTQYFGPGTRLTVL.

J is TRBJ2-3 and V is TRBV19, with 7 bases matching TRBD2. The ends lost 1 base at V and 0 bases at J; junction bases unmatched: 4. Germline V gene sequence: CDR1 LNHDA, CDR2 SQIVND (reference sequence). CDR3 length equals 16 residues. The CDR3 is CASSIVRGTSTDTQYF. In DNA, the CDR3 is TGTGCCAGTAGTATAGTGCGGGGGACTAGCACAGATACGCAGTATTTT.

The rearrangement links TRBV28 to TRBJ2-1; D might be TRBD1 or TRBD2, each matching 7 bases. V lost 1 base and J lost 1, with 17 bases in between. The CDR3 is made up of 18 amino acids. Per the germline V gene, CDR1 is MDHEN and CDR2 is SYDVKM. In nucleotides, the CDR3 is TGTGCCAGCAGTTTATTCCCCACAGGGGAGGGATCCTACAATGAGCAGTTCTTC. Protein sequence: CASSLFPTGEGSYNEQFF.

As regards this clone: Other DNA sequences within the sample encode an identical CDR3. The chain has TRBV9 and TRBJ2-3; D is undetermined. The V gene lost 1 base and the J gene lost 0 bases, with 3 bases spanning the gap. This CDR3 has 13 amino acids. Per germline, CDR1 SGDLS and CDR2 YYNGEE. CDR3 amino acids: CASSVSSTDTQYF. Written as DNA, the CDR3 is TGTGCCAGCAGCGTATCAAGCACAGATACGCAGTATTTT.

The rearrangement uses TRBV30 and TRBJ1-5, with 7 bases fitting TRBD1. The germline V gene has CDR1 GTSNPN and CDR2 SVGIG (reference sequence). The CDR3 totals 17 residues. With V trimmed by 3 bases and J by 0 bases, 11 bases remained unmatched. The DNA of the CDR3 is TGTGCCTGGAGCTGGAAGGGGGCGCAGTATAGCAATCAGCCCCAGCATTTT. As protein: CAWSWKGAQYSNQPQHF.

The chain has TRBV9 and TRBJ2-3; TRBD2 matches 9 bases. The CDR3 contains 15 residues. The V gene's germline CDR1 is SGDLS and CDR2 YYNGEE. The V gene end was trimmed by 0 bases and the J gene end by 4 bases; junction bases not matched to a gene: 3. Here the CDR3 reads CASSVGGRAPDTQYF. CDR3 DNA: TGTGCCAGCAGCGTAGGCGGGAGGGCCCCAGATACGCAGTATTTT. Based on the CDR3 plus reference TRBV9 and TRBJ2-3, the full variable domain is DSGVTQTPKHLITATGQRVTLRCSPRSGDLSVYWYQQSLDQGLQFLIQYYNGEERAKGNILERFSAQQFPDLHSELNLSSLELGDSALYFCASSVGGRAPDTQYFGPGTRLTVL.

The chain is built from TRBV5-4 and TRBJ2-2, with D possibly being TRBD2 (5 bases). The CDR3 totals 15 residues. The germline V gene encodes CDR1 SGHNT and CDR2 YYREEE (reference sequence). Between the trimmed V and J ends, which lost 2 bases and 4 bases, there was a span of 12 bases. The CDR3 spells CASSFSGGFTGELFF. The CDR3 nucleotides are TGTGCCAGCAGCTTCTCAGGAGGATTCACCGGGGAGCTGTTTTTT.

CDR3 sequence: CASPEDYEQYF. CDR3 DNA sequence: TGCGCCAGTCCTGAGGACTACGAGCAGTACTTC. The chain joins TRBV5-1 to TRBJ2-7; no firm D call. The CDR3 is 11 residues long. CDR1 and CDR2 from the germline V gene are SGHRS and YFSETQ. Deletions cut 8 bases from V and 3 bases from J, with 9 bases between.

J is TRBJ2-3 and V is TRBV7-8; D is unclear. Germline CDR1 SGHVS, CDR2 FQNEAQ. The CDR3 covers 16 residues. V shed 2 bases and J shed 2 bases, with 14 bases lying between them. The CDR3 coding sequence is TGTGCCAGCAGCTTAAGTAGGGTACGACCCACAGATACGCAGTATTTT. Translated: CASSLSRVRPTDTQYF. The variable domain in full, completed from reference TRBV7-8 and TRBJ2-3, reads GAGVSQSPRYKVAKRGQDVALRCDPISGHVSLFWYQQALGQGPEFLTYFQNEAQLDKSGLPSDRFFAERPEGSVSTLKIQRTQQEDSAVYLCASSLSRVRPTDTQYFGPGTRLTVL.